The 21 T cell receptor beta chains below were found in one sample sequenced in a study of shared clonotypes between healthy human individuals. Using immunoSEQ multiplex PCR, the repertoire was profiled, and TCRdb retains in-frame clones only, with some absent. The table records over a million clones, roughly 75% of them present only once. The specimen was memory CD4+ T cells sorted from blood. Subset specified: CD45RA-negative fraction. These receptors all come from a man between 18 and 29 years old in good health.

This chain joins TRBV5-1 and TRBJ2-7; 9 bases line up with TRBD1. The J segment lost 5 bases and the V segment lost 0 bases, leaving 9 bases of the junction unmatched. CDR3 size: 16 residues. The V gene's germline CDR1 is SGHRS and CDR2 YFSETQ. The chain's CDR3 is CASSLGVGTGSNEQYF. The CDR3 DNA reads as TGCGCCAGCAGCTTGGGGGTCGGGACAGGGAGCAACGAGCAGTACTTC.

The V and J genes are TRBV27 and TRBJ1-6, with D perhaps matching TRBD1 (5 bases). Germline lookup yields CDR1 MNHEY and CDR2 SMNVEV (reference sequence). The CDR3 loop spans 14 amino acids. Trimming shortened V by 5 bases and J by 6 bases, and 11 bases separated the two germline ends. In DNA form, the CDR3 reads TGTGCCAGCAGTCTCCAGGGAGGTAATTCACCCCTCCACTTT. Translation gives CASSLQGGNSPLHF.

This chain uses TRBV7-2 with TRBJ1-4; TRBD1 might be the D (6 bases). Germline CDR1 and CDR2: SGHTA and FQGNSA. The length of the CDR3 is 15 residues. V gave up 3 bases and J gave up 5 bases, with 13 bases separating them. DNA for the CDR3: TGTGCCAGCAGCTTGGGGGGCAGTTCAAATGAAAAACTGTTTTTT. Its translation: CASSLGGSSNEKLFF.

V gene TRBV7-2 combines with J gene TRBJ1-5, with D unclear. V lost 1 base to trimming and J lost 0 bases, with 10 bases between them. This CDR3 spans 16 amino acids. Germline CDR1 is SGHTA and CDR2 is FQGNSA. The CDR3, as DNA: TGTGCCAGCAGCTTAGAGCCGGGGAATAGCAATCAGCCCCAGCATTTT. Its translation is CASSLEPGNSNQPQHF. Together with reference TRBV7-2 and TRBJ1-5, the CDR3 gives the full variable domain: GAGVSQSPSNKVTEKGKDVELRCDPISGHTALYWYRQSLGQGLEFLIYFQGNSAPDKSGLPSDRFSAERTGGSVSTLTIQRTQQEDSAVYLCASSLEPGNSNQPQHFGDGTRLSIL.

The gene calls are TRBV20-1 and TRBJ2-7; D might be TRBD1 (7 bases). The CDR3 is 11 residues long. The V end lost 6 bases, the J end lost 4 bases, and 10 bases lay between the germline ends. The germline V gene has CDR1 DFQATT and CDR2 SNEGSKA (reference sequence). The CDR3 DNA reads TGCAGTGCCCAGGGGGGATACGAGCAGTACTTC. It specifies CSAQGGYEQYF.

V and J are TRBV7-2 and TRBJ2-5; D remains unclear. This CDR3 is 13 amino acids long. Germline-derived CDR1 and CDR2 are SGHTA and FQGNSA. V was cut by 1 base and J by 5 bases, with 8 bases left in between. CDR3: CASSLVDGETQYF. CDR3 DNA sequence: TGTGCCAGCAGCTTAGTAGATGGGGAGACCCAGTACTTC.

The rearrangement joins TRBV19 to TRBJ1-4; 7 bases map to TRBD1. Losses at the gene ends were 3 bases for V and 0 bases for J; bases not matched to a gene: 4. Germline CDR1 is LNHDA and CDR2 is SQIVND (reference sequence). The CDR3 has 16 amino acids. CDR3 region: CASSMNQGATNEKLFF. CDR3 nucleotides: TGTGCCAGTAGTATGAATCAGGGGGCAACTAATGAAAAACTGTTTTTT.

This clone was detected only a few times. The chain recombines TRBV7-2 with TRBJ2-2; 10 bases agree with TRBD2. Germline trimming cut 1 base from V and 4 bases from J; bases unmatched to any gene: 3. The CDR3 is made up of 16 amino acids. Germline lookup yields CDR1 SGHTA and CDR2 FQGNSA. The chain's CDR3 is CASSLGLAGATGELFF. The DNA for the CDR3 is TGTGCCAGCAGCTTAGGCCTAGCGGGAGCCACCGGGGAGCTGTTTTTT.

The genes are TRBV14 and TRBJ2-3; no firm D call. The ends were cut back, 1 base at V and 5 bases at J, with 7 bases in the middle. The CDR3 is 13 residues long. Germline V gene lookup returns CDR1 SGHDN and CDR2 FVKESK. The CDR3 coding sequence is TGTGCCAGCAGCCAAGGGGCTGTAGATACGCAGTATTTT. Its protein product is CASSQGAVDTQYF.

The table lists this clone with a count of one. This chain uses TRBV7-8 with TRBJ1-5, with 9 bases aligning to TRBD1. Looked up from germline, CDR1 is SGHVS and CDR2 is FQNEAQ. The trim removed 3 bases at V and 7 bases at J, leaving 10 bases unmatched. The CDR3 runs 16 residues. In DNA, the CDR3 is TGTGCCAGCAGCTTCGGGACAGGGAAGGGAGGACAGCCCCAGCATTTT. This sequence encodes CASSFGTGKGGQPQHF.

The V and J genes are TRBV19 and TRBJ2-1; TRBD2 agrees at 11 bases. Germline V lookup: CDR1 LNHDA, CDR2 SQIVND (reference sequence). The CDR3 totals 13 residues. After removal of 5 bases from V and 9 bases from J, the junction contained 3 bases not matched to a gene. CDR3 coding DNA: TGTGCCAGTAGTGTACTAGCGGGGGTTGAGCAGTTCTTC. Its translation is CASSVLAGVEQFF.

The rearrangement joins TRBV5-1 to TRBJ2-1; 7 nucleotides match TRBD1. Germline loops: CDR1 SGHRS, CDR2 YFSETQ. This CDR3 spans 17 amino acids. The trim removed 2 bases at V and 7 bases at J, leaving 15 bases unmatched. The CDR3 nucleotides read TGCGCCAGCAGCTTTACTTCGGGACAGTCCGATGGTAATGAGCAGTTCTTC. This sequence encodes CASSFTSGQSDGNEQFF.

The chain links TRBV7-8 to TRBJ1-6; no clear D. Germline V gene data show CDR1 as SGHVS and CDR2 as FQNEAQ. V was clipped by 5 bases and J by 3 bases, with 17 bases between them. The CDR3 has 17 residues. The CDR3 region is CASSPTTPRNYNSPLHF. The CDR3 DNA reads TGTGCCAGCAGCCCCACGACCCCCAGAAACTATAATTCACCCCTCCACTTT.

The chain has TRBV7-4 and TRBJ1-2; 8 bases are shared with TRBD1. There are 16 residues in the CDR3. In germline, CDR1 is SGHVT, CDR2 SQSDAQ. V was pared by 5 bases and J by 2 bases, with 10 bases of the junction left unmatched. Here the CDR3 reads CASSLHTGGINYGYTF. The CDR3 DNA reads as TGTGCCAGCAGCCTCCACACAGGGGGAATAAACTATGGCTACACCTTC. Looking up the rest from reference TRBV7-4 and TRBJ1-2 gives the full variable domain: GAGVSQSPRYKVAKRGRDVALRCDSISGHVTLYWYRQTLGQGSEVLTYSQSDAQRDKSGRPSGRFSAERPERSVSTLKIQRTEQGDSAVYLCASSLHTGGINYGYTFGSGTRLTVV.

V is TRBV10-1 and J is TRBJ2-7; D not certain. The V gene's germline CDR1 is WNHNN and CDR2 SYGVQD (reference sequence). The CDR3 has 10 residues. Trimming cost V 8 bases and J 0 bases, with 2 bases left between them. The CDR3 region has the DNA TGCGCCAGCGACTCCTACGAGCAGTACTTC. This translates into CASDSYEQYF.

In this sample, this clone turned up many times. Here the CDR3 reads CASSQEVTANYGYTF. CDR3 DNA: TGTGCCAGCAGCCAAGAGGTAACGGCTAACTATGGCTACACCTTC. The V call is TRBV4-2, the J call TRBJ1-2; D remains unclear. In germline, CDR1 is LGHNA, CDR2 YNFKEQ. V dropped 0 bases and J dropped 0 bases, with 8 bases sitting between them. The CDR3 is 15 amino acids.

CDR3 sequence (DNA): TGCCCTATCTCTAGAGGCAGGGGGCATACTGAAGCTTTCTTT. Protein: CPISRGRGHTEAFF. V and J are TRBV23-1 and TRBJ1-1; 8 bases align to TRBD1. TRBV23-1 is given ORF status, its function remaining uncertain. CDR3 size: 14 residues.

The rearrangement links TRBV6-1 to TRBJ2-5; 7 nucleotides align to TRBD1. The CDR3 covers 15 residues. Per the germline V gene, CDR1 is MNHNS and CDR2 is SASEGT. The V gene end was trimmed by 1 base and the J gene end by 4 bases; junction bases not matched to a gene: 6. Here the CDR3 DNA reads TGTGCCAGCAGTGAAGGACAGGGCGCGGTAGAGACCCAGTACTTC. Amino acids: CASSEGQGAVETQYF.

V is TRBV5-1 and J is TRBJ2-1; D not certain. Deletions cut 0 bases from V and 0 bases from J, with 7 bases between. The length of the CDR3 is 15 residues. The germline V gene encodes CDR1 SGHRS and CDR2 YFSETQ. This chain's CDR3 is CASSLDASSYNEQFF. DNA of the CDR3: TGCGCCAGCAGCTTGGACGCGAGCTCCTACAATGAGCAGTTCTTC.

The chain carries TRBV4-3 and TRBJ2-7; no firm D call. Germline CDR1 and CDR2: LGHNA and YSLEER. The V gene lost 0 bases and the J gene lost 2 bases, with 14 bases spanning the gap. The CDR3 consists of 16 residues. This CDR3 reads CASSQDPETVTYEQYF. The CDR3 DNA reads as TGCGCCAGCAGCCAAGATCCCGAGACCGTCACCTACGAGCAGTACTTC.

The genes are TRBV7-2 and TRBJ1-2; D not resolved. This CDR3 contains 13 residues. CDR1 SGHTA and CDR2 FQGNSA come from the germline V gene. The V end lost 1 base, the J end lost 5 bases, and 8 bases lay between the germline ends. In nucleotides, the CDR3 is TGTGCCAGCAGCTTAGGGGCAGAATATGGCTACACCTTC. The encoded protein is CASSLGAEYGYTF.